Below, 29 T cell receptor beta chains from the same sample are listed, as sequenced in a study of shared clonotypes between healthy human individuals. Assay used: immunoSEQ multiplex PCR; TCRdb lists only in-frame clones, some missing. The repertoire has 490,000 or so clones, about 80% of them found once; the top ten carry approximately 12%. The material sequenced was PBMCs. The source of these receptors is a middle-aged woman in good health. Some clones in this sample may be carry-over from other donors' samples.

The chain is built from TRBV7-6 and TRBJ2-5; 9 positions agree with TRBD2. V shed 3 bases and J 5 bases; nucleotides not matched to a gene: 4. Germline CDR1 SGHVS, CDR2 FNYEAQ. The CDR3 is 14 amino acids. CDR3 amino acids: CASSFGGRVETQYF. The DNA for the CDR3 is TGTGCCAGCAGCTTCGGCGGGAGGGTGGAGACCCAGTACTTC.

The CDR3 here is CASSMISQPQHF. CDR3 sequence (DNA): TGTGCCAGTAGTATGATAAGTCAGCCCCAGCATTTT. The chain joins TRBV19 to TRBJ1-5; D unresolved. Germline loops: CDR1 LNHDA, CDR2 SQIVND (reference sequence). Between the trimmed V and J ends, which lost 3 bases and 6 bases, there was a span of 6 bases. This CDR3 contains 12 residues.

The chain recombines TRBV6-5 with TRBJ1-2, with D tentatively TRBD1 (5 bases). Germline lookup yields CDR1 MNHEY and CDR2 SVGAGI. V gave up 5 bases and J gave up 3 bases, with 16 bases separating them. The CDR3 length is 15 residues. The CDR3 sequence is CASSVDSLLYYGYTF. The CDR3 region has the DNA TGTGCCAGCAGTGTCGACAGTCTCCTTTACTATGGCTACACCTTC.

The genes are TRBV7-9 and TRBJ1-1; perhaps TRBD1 as D (6 bases). V was trimmed by 2 bases and J by 7 bases, leaving 14 bases between them. The CDR3 is made up of 14 amino acids. Germline CDR1 and CDR2: SEHNR and FQNEAQ (reference sequence). This chain's CDR3 is CASSLIREQGEAFF. The CDR3 coding sequence is TGTGCCAGCAGCTTAATCCGCGAACAGGGTGAAGCTTTCTTT.

This chain links TRBV19 with TRBJ2-2, with TRBD2 matching 7 bases. The CDR3 totals 16 residues. Germline lookup yields CDR1 LNHDA and CDR2 SQIVND (reference sequence). The V and J ends lost 4 bases and 5 bases, in that order; junction bases with no gene match: 10. The DNA of the CDR3 is TGTGCCAGTAGTAAGGTTGGTAGCGGGCCTACCGGGGAGCTGTTTTTT. As protein: CASSKVGSGPTGELFF.

The CDR3 nucleotides are TGCGCCAGCAGTGGACATACTAGCGGCGAACAGTTCTTC. It specifies CASSGHTSGEQFF. This chain links TRBV10-2 with TRBJ2-1, with 8 bases fitting TRBD2. Germline values: CDR1 WSHSY, CDR2 SAAADI. This CDR3 comprises 13 residues. V was clipped by 4 bases and J by 13 bases; unmatched bases: 9.

The chain combines TRBV11-2 with TRBJ1-5, with TRBD1 as a possible D gene (5 bases). This CDR3 contains 14 residues. Looked up from germline, CDR1 is SGHAT and CDR2 is FQNNGV. V shed 0 bases and J shed 7 bases, with 10 bases lying between them. The CDR3 sequence: CASSLDGGFQPQHF. The CDR3 nucleotides read TGTGCCAGCAGCTTAGACGGGGGTTTCCAGCCCCAGCATTTT.

The chain links TRBV21-1 to TRBJ2-7; TRBD1, the D gene given by the table, was not confirmed from the DNA. TRBV21-1 is listed as a pseudogene. The CDR3 has 15 residues. CDR3 DNA: TGTGCCAGCAGCAAAGACTCGGGGACAGGGGGTCAGCAGTACTTC. It encodes CASSKDSGTGGQQYF.

This chain connects TRBV7-9 to TRBJ2-1, with 13 nucleotides matching TRBD2. This CDR3 has 16 residues. Looked up from germline, CDR1 is SEHNR and CDR2 is FQNEAQ (reference sequence). J lost 4 bases, V lost 5 bases, and 5 bases had no gene match. CDR3: CASSPRLAGGYNEQFF. DNA for the CDR3: TGTGCCAGCAGCCCCCGACTAGCGGGAGGTTACAATGAGCAGTTCTTC. The entire variable domain, with the rest obtained from reference TRBV7-9 and TRBJ2-1, is as follows: DTGVSQNPRHKITKRGQNVTFRCDPISEHNRLYWYRQTLGQGPEFLTYFQNEAQLEKSRLLSDRFSAERPKGSFSTLEIQRTEQGDSAMYLCASSPRLAGGYNEQFFGPGTRLTVL.

The chain links TRBV6-1 to TRBJ1-1; D is unresolved. Trimming left V 5 bases short and J 3 bases short, with 10 bases between. Germline CDR1 is MNHNS and CDR2 is SASEGT. CDR3 size: 13 residues. This CDR3 is CASSHRAYTEAFF. The DNA for the CDR3 is TGTGCCAGCAGTCACCGGGCGTACACTGAAGCTTTCTTT.

The gene calls are TRBV28 and TRBJ1-2; TRBD1 might be the D (5 bases). The CDR3 totals 15 residues. The V gene's germline CDR1 is MDHEN and CDR2 SYDVKM. With 1 base removed from V and 5 bases from J, the gap between germline ends came to 14 bases. CDR3: CASSLSGQGLYGYTF. CDR3 DNA sequence: TGTGCCAGCAGTTTATCGGGGCAGGGATTATATGGCTACACCTTC.

This clone was recorded only once. The rearrangement uses TRBV18 and TRBJ1-3; no firm D call. CDR3 size: 15 residues. CDR1 is KGHSH and CDR2 is LQKENI in the germline V gene. The V end was cut by 3 bases, the J end by 8 bases, with 17 bases between. The CDR3 loop reads CASSPRGRPDYTIYF. The CDR3, as DNA: TGTGCCAGCTCACCGCGCGGACGACCTGATTACACCATATATTTT.

This chain links TRBV28 with TRBJ2-5, with 8 bases identical to TRBD2. The V and J ends lost 6 bases and 1 base, in that order; junction bases with no gene match: 4. The CDR3 covers 14 residues. Germline lookup yields CDR1 MDHEN and CDR2 SYDVKM. CDR3 sequence reads: CASSLSGIQETQYF. The CDR3 DNA sequence: TGTGCCAGCAGCCTTAGCGGGATCCAAGAGACCCAGTACTTC.

This chain links TRBV5-1 with TRBJ2-2, with unresolved D. Trimming pared 7 bases from V and 0 bases from J, leaving 10 bases between. There are 14 residues in the CDR3. Per germline, CDR1 SGHRS and CDR2 YFSETQ. The CDR3 DNA sequence: TGCGCCAGCCGTCAAAGTTCGAACACCGGGGAGCTGTTTTTT. Amino acid sequence: CASRQSSNTGELFF.

This sequence joins TRBV2 and TRBJ2-7; perhaps TRBD2 as D (6 bases). The V gene lost 6 bases and the J gene lost 5 bases, with 20 bases spanning the gap. CDR3 length: 15 residues. Per the germline V gene, CDR1 is SNHLY and CDR2 is FYNNEI. The CDR3: CASSRRDPTVDEQYF. CDR3 nucleotides: TGTGCCAGCAGCCGGAGGGACCCGACTGTAGACGAGCAGTACTTC.

The chain links TRBV28 to TRBJ2-5; 11 positions agree with TRBD2. The J call may be in error: the DNA end matches TRBJ2-7 better. Germline V lookup: CDR1 MDHEN, CDR2 SYDVKM. CDR3 length equals 16 residues. In DNA form, the CDR3 reads TGTGCCAGCAGTTCCTTAGCGGGAGGGCCTATTTACGAGCAGTACTTC. Its translation: CASSSLAGGPIYEQYF.

The table lists this clone with a count of one. The chain links TRBV29-1 to TRBJ2-7; TRBD2 is a possible D gene (5 bases). Between the trimmed V and J ends, which lost 3 bases and 7 bases, there was a span of 13 bases. The CDR3 is 12 amino acids. Germline V gene data show CDR1 as SQVTM and CDR2 as ANQGSEA. Written as DNA, the CDR3 is TGCAGCGTTGATGGCCTAGCTGGTGAGCAGTACTTC. Translation gives CSVDGLAGEQYF.

Concerning this clone: This may arise from a read error, as a much more abundant clone is one base away. This CDR3 is also generated by other DNA sequences in the sample. The chain uses TRBV7-2 and TRBJ2-1; 9 bases match TRBD2. Germline CDR1 reads SGHTA; CDR2 reads FQGNSA. The CDR3 length is 16 residues. The DNA for the CDR3 is TGCGCCAGCAGCTTAGTGGCTAGCGGGACCTGGGCGGAGCAGTTCTTC. Translation: CASSLVASGTWAEQFF.

CDR3 amino acids: CASMSEAGGSHEQFF. CDR3 DNA: TGTGCCAGCATGAGTGAAGCGGGAGGGTCCCATGAGCAGTTCTTC. V gene TRBV2 combines with J gene TRBJ2-1; 10 nucleotides align to TRBD2. This CDR3 has 15 amino acids. V trimming: 7 bases; J trimming: 8 bases; junction bases outside the gene matches: 11. Looked up from germline, CDR1 is SNHLY and CDR2 is FYNNEI.

The J gene is TRBJ2-7, the V gene TRBV11-2, with 8 bases fitting TRBD2. Germline CDR1 SGHAT, CDR2 FQNNGV. The CDR3 runs 14 residues. The trim removed 3 bases at V and 0 bases at J, leaving 1 base unmatched. CDR3 loop: CASSFSGTSYEQYF. In DNA form, the CDR3 reads TGTGCCAGCAGCTTTAGCGGGACCTCCTACGAGCAGTACTTC.

V is TRBV29-1 and J is TRBJ1-1, with D unresolved. Looked up from germline, CDR1 is SQVTM and CDR2 is ANQGSEA. Trimming removed 7 bases at V and 1 base at J, with 10 bases between. The CDR3 is made up of 12 amino acids. This CDR3 reads CSAGEANTEAFF. The DNA for the CDR3 is TGCAGCGCCGGGGAAGCGAACACTGAAGCTTTCTTT.

This clone has just one count. The V call is TRBV6-5, the J call TRBJ2-2; D perhaps matches TRBD1 (5 bases). This CDR3 has 13 residues. Looked up from germline, CDR1 is MNHEY and CDR2 is SVGAGI. V shed 6 bases and J shed 5 bases, with 10 bases lying between them. CDR3 nucleotide sequence: TGTGCCAGCAGGCGGACAAGTACCGGGGAGCTGTTTTTT. This codes for CASRRTSTGELFF.

The chain uses TRBV2 and TRBJ2-4; perhaps D is TRBD1 or TRBD2 (6 bases each). V dropped 1 base and J dropped 6 bases, with 13 bases sitting between them. CDR3 size: 15 residues. The germline CDR1 and CDR2 sequences are SNHLY and FYNNEI. The CDR3 region is CASSEEGGLGNIQYF. DNA for the CDR3: TGTGCCAGCAGTGAAGAGGGGGGTTTAGGAAACATTCAGTACTTC. Filled out from reference TRBV2 and TRBJ2-4, the complete variable domain reads EPEVTQTPSHQVTQMGQEVILRCVPISNHLYFYWYRQILGQKVEFLVSFYNNEISEKSEIFDDQFSVERPDGSNFTLKIRSTKLEDSAMYFCASSEEGGLGNIQYFGAGTRLSVL.

The rearrangement uses TRBV19 and TRBJ1-2; 8 nucleotides align to TRBD1. V lost 8 bases and J lost 5; bases outside the gene matches: 16. From germline, CDR1 is LNHDA and CDR2 SQIVND (reference sequence). The CDR3 has 16 residues. CDR3 amino acids: CASANNRQGSRYGYTF. CDR3 DNA sequence: TGTGCCAGTGCAAACAACCGACAGGGGAGTAGATATGGCTACACCTTC.

This clone was counted a few times. This chain connects TRBV4-3 to TRBJ2-7; TRBD2 is a possible D gene (6 bases). Germline loops: CDR1 LGHNA, CDR2 YSLEER. The V and J ends lost 2 bases and 5 bases respectively, with 10 bases between them. The CDR3 runs to 13 residues. The DNA of the CDR3 is TGCGCCAGCAGCCAACTGGAGGGCGACGAGCAGTACTTC. It codes for CASSQLEGDEQYF.

For the CDR3, the DNA is TGTGCCAGCAGCTTAGTCGACAACACCGGGGAGCTGTTTTTT. It is translated as CASSLVDNTGELFF. The V call is TRBV7-2, the J call TRBJ2-2; D is undetermined. Germline V CDR1 and CDR2: SGHTA, FQGNSA. This CDR3 has 14 amino acids. Between the trimmed V and J ends, which lost 1 base and 2 bases, there was a span of 5 bases.

This clone was seen a handful of times. The rearrangement uses TRBV4-3 and TRBJ1-1; 7 bases are shared with TRBD1. The CDR3 length is 14 residues. The germline V gene encodes CDR1 LGHNA and CDR2 YSLEER. The J segment lost 0 bases and the V segment lost 3 bases, leaving 1 base of the junction unmatched. CDR3 in DNA: TGCGCCAGCAGCCAGGACAGGTTGAACACTGAAGCTTTCTTT. The encoded protein is CASSQDRLNTEAFF.

The chain couples TRBV6-6 to TRBJ2-1; D is uncertain. The CDR3 is 13 amino acids. Germline V lookup: CDR1 MNHNY, CDR2 SVGAGI (reference sequence). V was cut by 2 bases and J by 7 bases, with 9 bases left in between. DNA of the CDR3: TGTGCCAGCAGTTACGGTGTGGATAATGAGCAGTTCTTC. This gives the protein CASSYGVDNEQFF.

This rearrangement joins TRBV19 to TRBJ2-7, with a tentative D call TRBD2 (5 bases). Trimming took off 4 bases at V and 3 bases at J, with 16 bases between the two ends. Looked up from germline, CDR1 is LNHDA and CDR2 is SQIVND (reference sequence). The CDR3 is made up of 15 amino acids. The CDR3, as DNA: TGTGCCAGTAGTAAGGGCGGGCTTTTGGACTACGAGCAGTACTTC. This translates into CASSKGGLLDYEQYF.